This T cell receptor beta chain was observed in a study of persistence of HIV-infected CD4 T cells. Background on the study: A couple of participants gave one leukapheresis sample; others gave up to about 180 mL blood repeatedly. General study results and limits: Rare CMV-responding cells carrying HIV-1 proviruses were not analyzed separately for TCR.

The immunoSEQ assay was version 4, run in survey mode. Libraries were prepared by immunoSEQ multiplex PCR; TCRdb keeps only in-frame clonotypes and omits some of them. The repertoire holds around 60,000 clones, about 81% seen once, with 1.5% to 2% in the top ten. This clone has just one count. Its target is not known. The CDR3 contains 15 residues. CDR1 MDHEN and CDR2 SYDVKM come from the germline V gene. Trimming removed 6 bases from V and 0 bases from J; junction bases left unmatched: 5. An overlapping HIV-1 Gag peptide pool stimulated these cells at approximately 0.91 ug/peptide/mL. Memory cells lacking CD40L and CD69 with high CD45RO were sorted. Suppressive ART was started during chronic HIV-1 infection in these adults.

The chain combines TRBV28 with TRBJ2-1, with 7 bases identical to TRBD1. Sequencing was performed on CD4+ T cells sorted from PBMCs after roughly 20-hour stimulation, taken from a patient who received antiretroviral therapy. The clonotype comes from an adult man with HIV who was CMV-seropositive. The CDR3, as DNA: TGTGCCAGCAGCAAGTACAGGGGCTCCTACAATGAGCAGTTCTTC. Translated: CASSKYRGSYNEQFF.